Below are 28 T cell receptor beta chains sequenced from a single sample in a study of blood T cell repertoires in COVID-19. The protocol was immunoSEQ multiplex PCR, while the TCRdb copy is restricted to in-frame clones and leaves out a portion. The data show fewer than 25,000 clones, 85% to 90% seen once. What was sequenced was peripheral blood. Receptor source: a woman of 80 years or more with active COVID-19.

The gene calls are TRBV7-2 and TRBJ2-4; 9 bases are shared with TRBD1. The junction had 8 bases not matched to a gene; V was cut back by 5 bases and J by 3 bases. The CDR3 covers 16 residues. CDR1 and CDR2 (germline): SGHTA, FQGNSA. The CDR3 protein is CASSVGTGRGKNIQYF. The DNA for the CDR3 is TGTGCCAGCAGCGTCGGGACAGGGAGAGGCAAAAACATTCAGTACTTC.

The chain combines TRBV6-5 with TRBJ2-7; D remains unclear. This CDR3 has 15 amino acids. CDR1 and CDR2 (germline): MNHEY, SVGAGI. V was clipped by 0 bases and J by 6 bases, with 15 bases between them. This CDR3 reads CASSYSPGRLGEQYF. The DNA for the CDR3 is TGTGCCAGCAGTTACTCTCCGGGTCGACTGGGCGAGCAGTACTTC.

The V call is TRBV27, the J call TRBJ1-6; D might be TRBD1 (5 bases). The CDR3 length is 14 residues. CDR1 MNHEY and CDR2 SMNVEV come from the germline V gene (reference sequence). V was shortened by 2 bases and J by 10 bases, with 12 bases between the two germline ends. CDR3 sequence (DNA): TGTGCCAGCAGTTTACACACTGCAGGGTCACCCCTCCACTTT. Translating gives CASSLHTAGSPLHF.

The CDR3 bases are TGTGCCAGCAGCCTACCAGGGGGTTTATCCGGGGAGCTGTTTTTT. Translated, it gives CASSLPGGLSGELFF. J is TRBJ2-2 and V is TRBV7-3, with 7 nucleotides matching TRBD1. The CDR3 totals 15 residues. Germline V lookup: CDR1 SGHTA, CDR2 FQGTGA. Germline trimming cut 5 bases from V and 6 bases from J; bases unmatched to any gene: 9.

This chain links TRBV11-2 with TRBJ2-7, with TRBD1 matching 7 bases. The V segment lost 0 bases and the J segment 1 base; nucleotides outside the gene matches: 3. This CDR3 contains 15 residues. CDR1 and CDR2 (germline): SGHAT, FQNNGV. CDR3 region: CASSLEGGQSYEQYF. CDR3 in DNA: TGTGCCAGCAGCTTAGAAGGGGGACAGTCCTACGAGCAGTACTTC.

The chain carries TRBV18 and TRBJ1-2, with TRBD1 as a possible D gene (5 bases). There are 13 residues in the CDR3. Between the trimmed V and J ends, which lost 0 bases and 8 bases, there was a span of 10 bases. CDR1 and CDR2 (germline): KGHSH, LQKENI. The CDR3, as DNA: TGTGCCAGCTCACCACCAGGGGTTGGCGGCTACACCTTC. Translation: CASSPPGVGGYTF.

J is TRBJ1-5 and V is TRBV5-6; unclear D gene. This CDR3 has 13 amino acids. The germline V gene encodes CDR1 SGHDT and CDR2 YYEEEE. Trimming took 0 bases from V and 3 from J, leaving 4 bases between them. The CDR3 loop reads CASSLALNQPQHF. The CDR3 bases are TGTGCCAGCAGCTTGGCCCTCAATCAGCCCCAGCATTTT.

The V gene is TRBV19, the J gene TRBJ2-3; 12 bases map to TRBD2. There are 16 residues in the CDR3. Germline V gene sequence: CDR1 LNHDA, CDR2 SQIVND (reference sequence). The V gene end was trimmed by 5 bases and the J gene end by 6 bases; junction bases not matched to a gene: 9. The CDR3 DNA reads TGTGCCAGTAGTTCCAGGACTAGCGGGGAAGGCGATACGCAGTATTTT. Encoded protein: CASSSRTSGEGDTQYF.

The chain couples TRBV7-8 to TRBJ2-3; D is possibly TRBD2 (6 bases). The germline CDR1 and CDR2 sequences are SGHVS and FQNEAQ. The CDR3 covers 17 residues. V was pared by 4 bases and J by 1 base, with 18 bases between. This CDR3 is CASSSGVGGPGTDTQYF. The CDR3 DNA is TGTGCCAGCAGCTCGGGGGTTGGGGGTCCCGGCACAGATACGCAGTATTTT.

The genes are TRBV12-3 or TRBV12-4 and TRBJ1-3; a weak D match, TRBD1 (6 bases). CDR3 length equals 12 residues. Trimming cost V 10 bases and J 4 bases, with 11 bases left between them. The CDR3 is CAIQGSGNTIYF. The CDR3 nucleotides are TGTGCCATACAGGGATCGGGAAACACCATATATTTT.

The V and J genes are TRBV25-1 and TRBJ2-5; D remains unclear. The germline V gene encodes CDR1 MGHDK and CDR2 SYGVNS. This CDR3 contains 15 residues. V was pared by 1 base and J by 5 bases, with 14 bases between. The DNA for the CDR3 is TGTGCCAGCAGTGAATCAGTACTCTACGGGGAGACCCAGTACTTC. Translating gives CASSESVLYGETQYF.

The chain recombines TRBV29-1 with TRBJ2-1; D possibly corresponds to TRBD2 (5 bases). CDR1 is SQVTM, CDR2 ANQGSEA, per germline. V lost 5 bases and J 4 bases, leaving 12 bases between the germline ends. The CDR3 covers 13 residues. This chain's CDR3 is CSVRGLAYNEQFF. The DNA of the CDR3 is TGCAGCGTTCGTGGCCTAGCTTACAATGAGCAGTTCTTC.

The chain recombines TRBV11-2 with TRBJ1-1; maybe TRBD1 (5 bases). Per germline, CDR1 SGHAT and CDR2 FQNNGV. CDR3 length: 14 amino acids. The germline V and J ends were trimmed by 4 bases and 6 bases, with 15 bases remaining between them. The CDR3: CASSSSGGFPEAFF. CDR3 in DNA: TGTGCCAGCAGCTCCTCCGGGGGTTTCCCTGAAGCTTTCTTT.

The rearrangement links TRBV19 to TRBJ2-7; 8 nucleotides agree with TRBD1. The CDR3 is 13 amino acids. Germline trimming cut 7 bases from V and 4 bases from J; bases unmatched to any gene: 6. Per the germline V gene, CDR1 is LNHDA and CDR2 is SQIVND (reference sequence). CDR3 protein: CASKDRAGYEQYF. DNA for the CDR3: TGTGCCAGTAAGGACAGGGCGGGGTACGAGCAGTACTTC.

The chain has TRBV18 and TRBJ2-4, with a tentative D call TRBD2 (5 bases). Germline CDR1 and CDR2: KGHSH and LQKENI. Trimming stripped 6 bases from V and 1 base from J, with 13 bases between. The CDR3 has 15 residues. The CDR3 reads CASSPLSGAKNIQYF. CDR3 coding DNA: TGTGCCAGCTCTCCCCTCAGCGGTGCCAAAAACATTCAGTACTTC. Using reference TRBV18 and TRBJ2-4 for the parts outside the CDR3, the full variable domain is NAGVMQNPRHLVRRRGQEARLRCSPMKGHSHVYWYRQLPEEGLKFMVYLQKENIIDESGMPKERFSAEFPKEGPSILRIQQVVRGDSAAYFCASSPLSGAKNIQYFGAGTRLSVL.

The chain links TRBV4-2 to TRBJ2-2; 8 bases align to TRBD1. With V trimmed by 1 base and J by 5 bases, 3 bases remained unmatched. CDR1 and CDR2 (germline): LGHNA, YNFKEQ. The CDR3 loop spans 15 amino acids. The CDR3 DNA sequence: TGTGCCAGCAGCCAAGTGGGACAGGAAACCGGGGAGCTGTTTTTT. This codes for CASSQVGQETGELFF.

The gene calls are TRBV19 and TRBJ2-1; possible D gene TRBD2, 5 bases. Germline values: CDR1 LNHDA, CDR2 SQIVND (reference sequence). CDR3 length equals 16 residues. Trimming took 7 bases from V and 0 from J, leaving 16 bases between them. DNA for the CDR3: TGTGCCAGTAAACCCGCCGGGGTCGCCTCCTACAATGAGCAGTTCTTC. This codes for CASKPAGVASYNEQFF.

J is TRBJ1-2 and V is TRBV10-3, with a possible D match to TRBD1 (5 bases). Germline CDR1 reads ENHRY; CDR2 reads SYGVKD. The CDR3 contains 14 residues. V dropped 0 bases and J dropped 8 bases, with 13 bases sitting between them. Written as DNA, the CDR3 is TGTGCCATCAGTGAGTCGTCGGGGGGTCGGGGCTACACCTTC. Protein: CAISESSGGRGYTF.

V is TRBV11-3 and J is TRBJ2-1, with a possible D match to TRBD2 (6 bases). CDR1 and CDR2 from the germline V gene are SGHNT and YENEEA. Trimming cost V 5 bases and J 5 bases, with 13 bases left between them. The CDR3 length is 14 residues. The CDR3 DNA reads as TGTGCCAGCAGCCCCTACCCGGGGGACAATGAGCAGTTCTTC. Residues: CASSPYPGDNEQFF.

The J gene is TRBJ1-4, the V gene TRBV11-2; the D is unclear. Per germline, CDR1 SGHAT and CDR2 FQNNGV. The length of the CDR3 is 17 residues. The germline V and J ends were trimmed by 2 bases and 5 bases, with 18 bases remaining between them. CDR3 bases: TGTGCCAGCAGCTTAAGATCAATACAGACCTCAAATGAAAAACTGTTTTTT. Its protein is CASSLRSIQTSNEKLFF.

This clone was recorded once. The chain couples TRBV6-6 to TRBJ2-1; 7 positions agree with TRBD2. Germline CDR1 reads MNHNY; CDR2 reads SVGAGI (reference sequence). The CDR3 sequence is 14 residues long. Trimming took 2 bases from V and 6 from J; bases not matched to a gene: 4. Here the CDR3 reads CASSYGGGRNEQFF. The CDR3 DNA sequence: TGTGCCAGCAGTTACGGGGGGGGTCGCAATGAGCAGTTCTTC.

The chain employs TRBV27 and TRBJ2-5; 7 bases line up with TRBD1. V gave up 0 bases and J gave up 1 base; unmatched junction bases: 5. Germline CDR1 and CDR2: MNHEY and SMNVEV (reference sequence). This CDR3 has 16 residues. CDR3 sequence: CASSLSWAGGQETQYF. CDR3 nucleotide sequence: TGTGCCAGCAGTTTATCTTGGGCAGGGGGCCAAGAGACCCAGTACTTC.

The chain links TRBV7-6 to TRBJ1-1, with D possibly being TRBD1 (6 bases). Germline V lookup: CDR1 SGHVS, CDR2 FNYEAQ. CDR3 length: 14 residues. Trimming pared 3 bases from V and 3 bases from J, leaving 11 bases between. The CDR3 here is CASSLSQGYTEAFF. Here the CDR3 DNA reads TGTGCCAGCAGCTTGTCACAGGGATACACTGAAGCTTTCTTT. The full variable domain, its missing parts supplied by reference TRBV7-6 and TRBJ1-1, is GAGVSQSPRYKVTKRGQDVALRCDPISGHVSLYWYRQALGQGPEFLTYFNYEAQQDKSGLPNDRFSAERPEGSISTLTIQRTEQRDSAMYRCASSLSQGYTEAFFGQGTRLTVV.

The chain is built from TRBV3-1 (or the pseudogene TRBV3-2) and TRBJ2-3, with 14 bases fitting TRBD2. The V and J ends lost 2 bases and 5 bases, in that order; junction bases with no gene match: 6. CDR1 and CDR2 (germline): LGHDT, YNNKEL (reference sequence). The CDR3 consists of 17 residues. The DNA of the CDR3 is TGTGCCAGCAGCCAACTAAGGACTAGCGGGGGGCGAGATACGCAGTATTTT. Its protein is CASSQLRTSGGRDTQYF.

The CDR3 DNA follows: TGTGCCAGCAGGAACCCTACAGAGAACACTGAAGCTTTCTTT. It is translated as CASRNPTENTEAFF. The V and J genes are TRBV27 and TRBJ1-1; D ambiguous. Germline CDR1 MNHEY, CDR2 SMNVEV (reference sequence). V lost 6 bases, J lost 1 base, and 12 bases lay in between. The CDR3 consists of 14 residues.

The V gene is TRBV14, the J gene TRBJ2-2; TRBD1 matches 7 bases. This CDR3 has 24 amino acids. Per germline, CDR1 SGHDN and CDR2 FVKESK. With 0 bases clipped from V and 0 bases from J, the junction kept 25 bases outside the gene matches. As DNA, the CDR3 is TGTGCCAGCAGCCAAGATTGCGAGGACCGGGACAGTAGGGAAGCCCGACCGAACACCGGGGAGCTGTTTTTT. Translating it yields CASSQDCEDRDSREARPNTGELFF. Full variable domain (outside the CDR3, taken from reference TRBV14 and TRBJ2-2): EAGVTQFPSHSVIEKGQTVTLRCDPISGHDNLYWYRRVMGKEIKFLLHFVKESKQDESGMPNNRFLAERTGGTYSTLKVQPAELEDSGVYFCASSQDCEDRDSREARPNTGELFFGEGSRLTVL.

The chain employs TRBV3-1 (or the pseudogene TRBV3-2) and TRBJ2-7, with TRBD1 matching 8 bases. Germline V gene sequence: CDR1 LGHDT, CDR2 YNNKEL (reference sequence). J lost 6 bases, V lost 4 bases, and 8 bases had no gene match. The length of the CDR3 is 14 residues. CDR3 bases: TGTGCCAGCAGCCCTCTACGGACAGGGAGCGAGCAGTACTTC. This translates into CASSPLRTGSEQYF.

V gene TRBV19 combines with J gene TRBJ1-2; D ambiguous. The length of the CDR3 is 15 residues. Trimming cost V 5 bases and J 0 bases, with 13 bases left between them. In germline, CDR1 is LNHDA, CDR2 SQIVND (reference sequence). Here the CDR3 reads CASSPTRQSNYGYTF. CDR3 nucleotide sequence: TGTGCCAGTAGTCCAACACGACAATCTAACTATGGCTACACCTTC.